This note documents a single T cell receptor beta chain sequence. No antigen is known for it. Germline lookup yields CDR1 SGHRS and CDR2 YFSETQ. This CDR3 contains 14 residues. V lost 2 bases to trimming and J lost 0 bases, with 9 bases between them. This record belongs to a study of shared clonotypes between healthy human individuals. Generated by immunoSEQ multiplex PCR, the TCRdb table keeps only in-frame clones and is missing some. The sample includes roughly 480,000 clones, around 80% of them seen just once. General study results and limits: Sampling included only blood; tissue repertoires likely differ.

Sample: PBMCs. The V and J genes are TRBV5-1 and TRBJ2-7; D is perhaps TRBD1 (6 bases). This sequence was found in a woman aged 35 to 49 in good health. Some clones in this sample may be carry-over from other donors' samples. CDR3 loop: CASSFRDNSYEQYF. CDR3 in DNA: TGCGCCAGCAGCTTTAGGGACAACTCCTACGAGCAGTACTTC.